This T cell receptor beta chain was profiled in a study of patients and donors after allogeneic stem cell transplantation (dated by TCRdb to 2020 to 2021). In regard to this clonotype: Its antigen is unknown. The sample holds no much larger clone one base away, and base qualities are not on file.

Including the terminal cysteine and phenylalanine, the CDR3 comprises 15 residues. Here the CDR3 DNA is all that survives: 45 bases in frame from base 1. Deletion took 3 bases off V and 7 bases off J, with a span of 16 bases between the germline ends. Per the germline V gene, SGHRS is the CDR1 and YFSETQ is the CDR2. Preparation of the library involved RT-PCR. Sequencer: NextSeq 550. In TCRdb, the public reads were trimmed at Q25 with fastp and aligned with MiXCR, with productive beta chains retained. A single entry per CDR3 protein holds the most common genes and DNA from its merged rows. The sample table contains roughly 200,000 distinct CDR3 sequences; only one count was recorded for more than 35% of them. Of the sample, 9.5% to 13% is held by the ten largest clones.

Recombination connected TRBV5-1 to TRBJ1-4, with TRBD1 perhaps the D gene, on 6 matching bases. This TCR came from a human donor who was either an allogeneic HSCT recipient or a stem cell or donor lymphocyte infusion donor (not recorded which). It is not recorded whose cells these are; they may come from a transplant donor. Sequenced sample: blood, either unsorted or a sorted T cell fraction (not recorded which). The sequenced DNA is TGCGCCAGCAGCTCGACGACAGGACGACTTGAAAAACTGTTTTTT. Translation gives CASSSTTGRLEKLFF.